The 14 T cell receptor beta chains in this list originate from one sample, sequenced in a study of T-cell memory formation after mild COVID-19. TCRdb redid the calling of the 5' RACE reads with MiXCR, one entry per CDR3 protein. The table has 120,000 or so distinct CDR3 sequences, roughly 6.2% seen once. Sequenced input: PBMCs or a T cell subset sorted from them (not recorded which). Source of these receptors: an adult woman who had mild COVID-19 (a few samples of this study predate the infection). Cell type and time point are not known.

The chain joins TRBV30 to TRBJ2-3; no clear D. CDR3 length equals 15 residues. CDR1 is GTSNPN, CDR2 SVGIG, per germline (reference sequence). Trimming removed 1 base at V and 0 bases at J, with 11 bases between. The CDR3 reads CAWSGGLASTDTQYF. Written as DNA, the CDR3 is TGTGCCTGGAGTGGGGGTTTGGCGAGCACAGATACGCAGTATTTT.

The table lists this clonotype with a few counts. The V gene is TRBV3-1, the J gene TRBJ2-3; TRBD2 matches 10 bases. With 4 bases clipped from V and 2 bases from J, the junction kept 6 bases outside the gene matches. This CDR3 is 16 amino acids long. The germline V gene has CDR1 LGHDT and CDR2 YNNKEL (reference sequence). CDR3 DNA: TGTGCCAGCAGCCTCAATAGCGGGGGGAACACAGATACGCAGTATTTT. It translates to CASSLNSGGNTDTQYF.

This clonotype was counted ten times or more. This rearrangement joins TRBV24-1 to TRBJ1-1; no reliable D call. Germline loops: CDR1 KGHDR, CDR2 SFDVKD. The CDR3 covers 13 residues. Trimming removed 2 bases from V and 4 bases from J, with 7 bases in between. The CDR3 region has the DNA TGTGCCACCAGTGATTCACAGAGCACTGAAGCTTTCTTT. It encodes CATSDSQSTEAFF.

The chain recombines TRBV7-9 with TRBJ1-1; TRBD1 matches at 7 bases. CDR1 SEHNR and CDR2 FQNEAQ come from the germline V gene (reference sequence). The CDR3 length is 14 residues. Unmatched junction bases numbered 6, after V lost 5 bases and J lost 3 bases. The CDR3 protein is CASSTTGADTEAFF. Here the CDR3 DNA reads TGTGCCAGCAGCACCACAGGGGCCGACACTGAAGCTTTCTTT. Full variable domain (outside the CDR3, taken from reference TRBV7-9 and TRBJ1-1): DTGVSQNPRHKITKRGQNVTFRCDPISEHNRLYWYRQTLGQGPEFLTYFQNEAQLEKSRLLSDRFSAERPKGSFSTLEIQRTEQGDSAMYLCASSTTGADTEAFFGQGTRLTVV.

J is TRBJ2-2 and V is TRBV7-2; D gene unclear. Trimming stripped 6 bases from V and 3 bases from J, with 2 bases between. The CDR3 covers 11 residues. Germline V gene lookup returns CDR1 SGHTA and CDR2 FQGNSA. The CDR3 is CASSYTGELFF. In nucleotides, the CDR3 is TGTGCCAGCAGTTACACCGGGGAGCTGTTTTTT. The complete variable domain, with remaining parts taken from reference TRBV7-2 and TRBJ2-2, reads GAGVSQSPSNKVTEKGKDVELRCDPISGHTALYWYRQSLGQGLEFLIYFQGNSAPDKSGLPSDRFSAERTGGSVSTLTIQRTQQEDSAVYLCASSYTGELFFGEGSRLTVL.

In this sample, this clonotype turned up a few times. This chain connects TRBV7-9 to TRBJ2-4, with D possibly being TRBD2 (6 bases). Germline V gene lookup returns CDR1 SEHNR and CDR2 FQNEAQ (reference sequence). With 4 bases removed from V and 5 bases from J, the gap between germline ends came to 15 bases. This CDR3 contains 15 residues. The CDR3 coding sequence is TGTGCCAGCAGCTCCCCGGGACTCTCGCAAAACATTCAGTACTTC. Its protein is CASSSPGLSQNIQYF. Combining the CDR3 with reference TRBV7-9 and TRBJ2-4 gives the whole variable domain DTGVSQNPRHKITKRGQNVTFRCDPISEHNRLYWYRQTLGQGPEFLTYFQNEAQLEKSRLLSDRFSAERPKGSFSTLEIQRTEQGDSAMYLCASSSPGLSQNIQYFGAGTRLSVL.

This clonotype was seen a few times. The rearrangement uses TRBV4-1 and TRBJ1-3; no clear D gene. This CDR3 region has 15 residues. The V gene lost 0 bases and the J gene lost 8 bases, with 14 bases spanning the gap. Germline V gene data show CDR1 as MGHRA and CDR2 as YSYEKL. CDR3 residues: CASSQDGRSKDTIYF. CDR3 DNA sequence: TGCGCCAGCAGCCAAGATGGCAGGAGTAAAGACACCATATATTTT.

Only a few counts were recorded for this clonotype. CDR3 DNA: TGTGCCAGCAGCCAGGGGGTTAGTACGCAGTATTTT. Translating gives CASSQGVSTQYF. The chain joins TRBV7-9 to TRBJ2-3; TRBD1 aligns across 7 bases. The germline CDR1 and CDR2 sequences are SEHNR and FQNEAQ (reference sequence). Unmatched junction bases numbered 4, after V lost 5 bases and J lost 8 bases. The CDR3 runs to 12 residues.

This sequence joins TRBV6-4 and TRBJ2-7; TRBD1 agrees at 7 bases. This CDR3 has 14 amino acids. After removal of 8 bases from V and 2 bases from J, the junction contained 9 bases not matched to a gene. Germline V CDR1 and CDR2: MRHNA, SNTAGT. In nucleotides, the CDR3 is TGTGCCAGCGCCTTGGGACAGCAGACCTACGAGCAGTACTTC. The encoded protein is CASALGQQTYEQYF.

This clonotype was detected only a few times. The chain recombines TRBV19 with TRBJ2-2; weak D call: TRBD1 (6 bases). Germline CDR1 LNHDA, CDR2 SQIVND (reference sequence). This CDR3 contains 14 residues. Trimming pared 6 bases from V and 1 base from J, leaving 9 bases between. The DNA of the CDR3 is TGTGCCAGTAGGCCGGGACAGAACACCGGGGAGCTGTTTTTT. Amino acids: CASRPGQNTGELFF.

This clonotype was counted many times. V and J are TRBV29-1 and TRBJ2-7, with TRBD2 matching over 8 bases. Germline trimming cut 6 bases from V and 2 bases from J; bases unmatched to any gene: 0. This CDR3 spans 11 amino acids. In germline, CDR1 is SQVTM, CDR2 ANQGSEA. Here the CDR3 reads CSVGGAYEQYF. CDR3 nucleotide sequence: TGCAGCGTCGGGGGGGCCTACGAGCAGTACTTC.

On this clonotype itself: A much larger clone is a single base away; this may be a read error. This chain joins TRBV7-9 and TRBJ1-1; D might be TRBD1 (6 bases). The germline V gene has CDR1 SEHNR and CDR2 FQNEAQ (reference sequence). The CDR3 has 14 residues. The CDR3 reads CTSSLDSVDTEAFF. The CDR3 coding sequence is TGTACCAGCAGCTTGGACAGTGTGGACACTGAAGCTTTCTTT.

There are many counts of this clonotype. J is TRBJ1-2 and V is TRBV20-1, with unresolved D. Between the trimmed V and J ends, which lost 0 bases and 7 bases, there was a span of 21 bases. Germline V lookup: CDR1 DFQATT, CDR2 SNEGSKA (reference sequence). This CDR3 is 16 amino acids long. The CDR3 DNA follows: TGCAGTGCTAGAGATCAGAGTCCCAGGACTCCCGGTGGCTACACCTTC. Residues: CSARDQSPRTPGGYTF.

This clonotype was observed many times. The chain joins TRBV9 to TRBJ1-6; TRBD1 agrees at 7 bases. V was clipped by 4 bases and J by 9 bases; unmatched bases: 4. CDR3 size: 13 residues. Germline loops: CDR1 SGDLS, CDR2 YYNGEE. In nucleotides, the CDR3 is TGTGCCAGCAGCCCAGCAGGGGGTTCACCCCTCCACTTT. This sequence encodes CASSPAGGSPLHF.